The 27 T cell receptor beta chains below come from one sample, sequenced in a study of cytomegalovirus exposure and HLA in healthy donors. With 60 Vbeta and 13 Jbeta primers, the PCR was carried out. Profiled with immunoSEQ multiplex PCR; TCRdb holds only in-frame clones, not every one. The repertoire consists of some 130,000 clones, with about 73% occurring once and the leading ten covering 2% to 2.5%. The specimen sequenced was PBMCs. These TCRs come from a woman in her sixties in good health and CMV-seropositive.

This clone turned up a few times. The chain has TRBV4-1 and TRBJ1-1; 7 bases are a match to TRBD1. The J segment lost 5 bases and the V segment lost 0 bases, leaving 3 bases of the junction unmatched. This CDR3 is 14 amino acids long. The germline CDR1 and CDR2 sequences are MGHRA and YSYEKL. CDR3 nucleotides: TGCGCCAGCAGCCAAGAACAGGGGAAGACTGAAGCTTTCTTT. Its protein product is CASSQEQGKTEAFF.

V and J are TRBV19 and TRBJ2-7; the match to TRBD1 covers 7 bases. The CDR3 is 15 amino acids. Germline V gene sequence: CDR1 LNHDA, CDR2 SQIVND (reference sequence). V lost 4 bases to trimming and J lost 0 bases; unmatched junction nucleotides: 6. CDR3 amino acids: CASSTSGTASYEQYF. Here the CDR3 DNA reads TGTGCCAGTAGTACCTCCGGGACAGCCTCCTACGAGCAGTACTTC. The entire variable domain, with the rest obtained from reference TRBV19 and TRBJ2-7, is as follows: DGGITQSPKYLFRKEGQNVTLSCEQNLNHDAMYWYRQDPGQGLRLIYYSQIVNDFQKGDIAEGYSVSREKKESFPLTVTSAQKNPTAFYLCASSTSGTASYEQYFGPGTRLTVT.

Worth noting for this clone: Its ends do not fully match the called genes, so a read error is possible. V usage is TRBV27 and J usage is TRBJ2-7; a weak D match, TRBD1 (5 bases). The CDR3 runs to 14 residues. In germline, CDR1 is MNHEY, CDR2 SMNVEV (reference sequence). The CDR3 protein is CLLGSGHTSYEQYF. In DNA form, the CDR3 reads TGCCTCCTCGGCTCAGGGCATACGTCCTACGAGCAGTACTTC.

The rearrangement links TRBV27 to TRBJ1-5, with 7 nucleotides matching TRBD1. The J segment lost 3 bases and the V segment lost 5 bases, leaving 4 bases of the junction unmatched. CDR1 is MNHEY, CDR2 SMNVEV, per germline (reference sequence). This CDR3 has 14 residues. CDR3 in DNA: TGTGCCAGCAGTGTGACAGGGCCCAATCAGCCCCAGCATTTT. Protein sequence: CASSVTGPNQPQHF.

V and J are TRBV19 and TRBJ2-1, with 14 nucleotides matching TRBD2. Trimming removed 5 bases from V and 5 bases from J; junction bases left unmatched: 2. CDR3 length: 15 amino acids. The germline gives CDR1 LNHDA, CDR2 SQIVND (reference sequence). The CDR3 protein is CASSWTSGRNNEQFF. CDR3 DNA sequence: TGTGCCAGTAGTTGGACTAGCGGGAGGAACAATGAGCAGTTCTTC.

DNA for the CDR3: TGTGCCATCAGTGGGGGACAGCCGTACGAGCAGTACTTC. Translation: CAISGGQPYEQYF. V is TRBV10-3 and J is TRBJ2-7, with 7 bases lining up with TRBD1. Trimming cost V 4 bases and J 4 bases; bases outside gene matches: 4. This CDR3 region has 13 residues. The germline CDR1 and CDR2 sequences are ENHRY and SYGVKD.

The chain links TRBV7-2 to TRBJ2-3; maybe TRBD2 (6 bases). Germline-derived CDR1 and CDR2 are SGHTA and FQGNSA. V was trimmed by 5 bases and J by 6 bases, leaving 12 bases between them. This CDR3 is built from 13 residues. CDR3 DNA: TGTGCCAGCAGCCGGGACTTGGTGGATACGCAGTATTTT. Its translation: CASSRDLVDTQYF.

This chain joins TRBV9 and TRBJ2-3, with 8 bases lining up with TRBD2. Germline CDR1 reads SGDLS; CDR2 reads YYNGEE. The CDR3 loop spans 13 amino acids. The J segment lost 6 bases and the V segment lost 3 bases, leaving 3 bases of the junction unmatched. CDR3 sequence: CASSARLADTQYF. For the CDR3, the DNA is TGTGCCAGCAGCGCCCGACTAGCGGATACGCAGTATTTT.

This rearrangement joins TRBV2 to TRBJ2-1; D remains ambiguous. The CDR3 runs 12 residues. The germline gives CDR1 SNHLY, CDR2 FYNNEI. V shed 4 bases and J shed 6 bases, with 7 bases lying between them. CDR3 sequence reads: CASSVVGNEQFF. CDR3 sequence (DNA): TGTGCCAGCAGTGTAGTCGGCAATGAGCAGTTCTTC.

A few counts support this clone. The chain is built from TRBV19 and TRBJ2-6; a possible D gene is TRBD1 (6 bases). The CDR3 runs 16 residues. CDR1 and CDR2 (germline): LNHDA, SQIVND (reference sequence). V lost 10 bases and J 0 bases, leaving 16 bases between the germline ends. The CDR3 bases are TGTGCCATCAACAGGGCCCCGAGCTCTGGGGCCAACGTCCTGACTTTC. It codes for CAINRAPSSGANVLTF.

The chain has TRBV2 and TRBJ2-6, with D unclear. The length of the CDR3 is 14 residues. V dropped 4 bases and J dropped 4 bases, with 8 bases sitting between them. Germline lookup yields CDR1 SNHLY and CDR2 FYNNEI. The CDR3 loop is CASSGPLGANVLTF. As DNA, the CDR3 is TGTGCCAGCAGTGGGCCTTTGGGGGCCAACGTCCTGACTTTC. The whole variable domain, remainder taken from reference TRBV2 and TRBJ2-6, is EPEVTQTPSHQVTQMGQEVILRCVPISNHLYFYWYRQILGQKVEFLVSFYNNEISEKSEIFDDQFSVERPDGSNFTLKIRSTKLEDSAMYFCASSGPLGANVLTFGAGSRLTVL.

This chain links TRBV29-1 with TRBJ2-3; 9 bases map to TRBD2. The ends lost 1 base at V and 3 bases at J; junction bases unmatched: 5. Germline V gene data show CDR1 as SQVTM and CDR2 as ANQGSEA. There are 15 residues in the CDR3. CDR3 coding DNA: TGCAGCGTTGAAGTGGGGACTAGCTTGACAGATACGCAGTATTTT. Translation: CSVEVGTSLTDTQYF.

Here the CDR3 reads CASRDRGGGTDTQYF. The DNA for the CDR3 is TGTGCCAGCAGGGACAGGGGAGGTGGCACAGATACGCAGTATTTT. The J gene is TRBJ2-3, the V gene TRBV2, with 9 bases identical to TRBD1. Trimming at V came to 6 bases and at J to 1 base, leaving 5 bases not matched to a gene. The CDR3 has 15 amino acids. In germline, CDR1 is SNHLY, CDR2 FYNNEI.

This clone was seen only a few times. The chain has TRBV2 and TRBJ1-4; TRBD1 might be the D (5 bases). In germline, CDR1 is SNHLY, CDR2 FYNNEI. Deletions cut 5 bases from V and 8 bases from J, with 12 bases between. The CDR3 totals 13 residues. The CDR3 protein is CASSNGGSEKLFF. Here the CDR3 DNA reads TGTGCCAGCAGTAACGGGGGTAGCGAAAAACTGTTTTTT.

The chain uses TRBV19 and TRBJ1-5; the match to TRBD1 covers 9 bases. V lost 8 bases, J lost 7 bases, and 12 bases stayed unmatched. CDR3 length: 15 amino acids. Germline V gene data show CDR1 as LNHDA and CDR2 as SQIVND (reference sequence). CDR3 in DNA: TGTGCCAGTCAACGGGACAGGGTAGTTAAGCAGCCCCAGCATTTT. This sequence encodes CASQRDRVVKQPQHF.

DNA for the CDR3: TGTGCCAGCAGCTCCGGGACAGGGAACACTGAAGCTTTCTTT. Translation: CASSSGTGNTEAFF. The gene calls are TRBV5-4 and TRBJ1-1, with 8 bases lining up with TRBD1. Germline assignment: CDR1 SGHNT and CDR2 YYREEE (reference sequence). Losses at the gene ends were 3 bases for V and 1 base for J; bases not matched to a gene: 2. This CDR3 has 14 residues.

The CDR3 nucleotides are TGTGCCAGCAGCCAAGACTTCCAGACTAACACTGAAGCTTTCTTT. This codes for CASSQDFQTNTEAFF. The gene calls are TRBV4-2 and TRBJ1-1; no definite D call. The CDR3 is made up of 15 amino acids. V lost 0 bases and J lost 2, with 10 bases in between. Germline CDR1 is LGHNA and CDR2 is YNFKEQ.

The V and J genes are TRBV7-6 and TRBJ2-3, with 14 bases lining up with TRBD2. CDR1 is SGHVS and CDR2 is FNYEAQ in the germline V gene. V was pared by 5 bases and J by 4 bases, with 8 bases of the junction left unmatched. This CDR3 is built from 17 residues. CDR3 amino acids: CASSPGTSGSLADTQYF. CDR3 sequence (DNA): TGTGCCAGCAGCCCCGGGACTAGCGGGAGTCTCGCAGATACGCAGTATTTT.

This chain links TRBV5-1 with TRBJ2-3; 11 bases agree with TRBD2. CDR1 is SGHRS and CDR2 is YFSETQ in the germline V gene. The CDR3 sequence is 17 residues long. Trimming took 3 bases from V and 4 from J; bases not matched to a gene: 10. This CDR3 reads CASSSLLAGVSADTQYF. The CDR3 DNA is TGCGCCAGCAGCTCCCTACTAGCGGGAGTATCGGCAGATACGCAGTATTTT.

This clone was seen only once. The genes are TRBV7-2 and TRBJ2-3; D ambiguous. Trimming removed 2 bases from V and 5 bases from J, with 11 bases in between. Germline CDR1 SGHTA, CDR2 FQGNSA. This CDR3 region has 14 residues. The DNA of the CDR3 is TGTGCCAGCAGCTTAAAGCGAGGTCTAGATACGCAGTATTTT. Amino acids: CASSLKRGLDTQYF.

The CDR3 loop reads CASSRGSTDTQYF. The CDR3 DNA reads as TGTGCCAGCAGCCGCGGGAGCACAGATACGCAGTATTTT. The rearrangement links TRBV6-5 to TRBJ2-3; maybe TRBD2 (5 bases). Trimming took off 6 bases at V and 0 bases at J, with 7 bases between the two ends. This CDR3 is built from 13 residues. Germline V gene lookup returns CDR1 MNHEY and CDR2 SVGAGI.

The chain employs TRBV5-1 and TRBJ2-7, with D perhaps TRBD1 (5 bases). Germline CDR1 reads SGHRS; CDR2 reads YFSETQ. The CDR3 loop spans 16 amino acids. The V and J ends lost 4 bases and 0 bases respectively, with 17 bases between them. CDR3 in DNA: TGCGCCAGCAGCCCCCAACCCAGACAGAGCTCCTACGAGCAGTACTTC. Its translation: CASSPQPRQSSYEQYF.

This chain joins TRBV29-1 and TRBJ2-2, with a tentative D call TRBD1 (5 bases). The germline gives CDR1 SQVTM, CDR2 ANQGSEA. The CDR3 runs 14 residues. Trimming pared 3 bases from V and 5 bases from J, leaving 13 bases between. Written as DNA, the CDR3 is TGCAGCGTTGACGGAAACAGGATTACCGGGGAGCTGTTTTTT. Translated: CSVDGNRITGELFF.

The chain combines TRBV6-1 with TRBJ1-6, with unresolved D. Germline values: CDR1 MNHNS, CDR2 SASEGT. Trimming shortened V by 7 bases and J by 5 bases, and 9 bases separated the two germline ends. This CDR3 is built from 13 residues. CDR3 nucleotides: TGTGCCAGCACGCAGGCAAATAATTCACCCCTCCACTTT. Protein product: CASTQANNSPLHF.

The rearrangement links TRBV27 to TRBJ1-4, with D tentatively TRBD1 (5 bases). Germline loops: CDR1 MNHEY, CDR2 SMNVEV (reference sequence). This CDR3 contains 16 residues. V lost 5 bases, J lost 0 bases, and 13 bases lay in between. CDR3 nucleotide sequence: TGTGCCAGCAGTACCATAGACAGAACAACTAATGAAAAACTGTTTTTT. Its protein product is CASSTIDRTTNEKLFF.

In this sample, this clone turned up a few times. The rearrangement uses TRBV25-1 and TRBJ1-5, with TRBD1 identical over 7 bases. Germline trimming cut 2 bases from V and 2 bases from J; bases unmatched to any gene: 6. CDR3 length equals 16 residues. Looked up from germline, CDR1 is MGHDK and CDR2 is SYGVNS. CDR3 DNA: TGTGCCAGCAGTGAAGGGTCAGGGGGACGCAATCAGCCCCAGCATTTT. It encodes CASSEGSGGRNQPQHF.

This chain uses TRBV7-9 with TRBJ1-1; D perhaps matches TRBD1 (5 bases). Germline-derived CDR1 and CDR2 are SEHNR and FQNEAQ (reference sequence). Trimming took off 2 bases at V and 11 bases at J, with 15 bases between the two ends. This CDR3 has 13 residues. CDR3 nucleotide sequence: TGTGCCAGCAGCTTACCGGGGGTGGAGAGGGCTTTCTTT. Encoded protein: CASSLPGVERAFF.